This T cell receptor (beta chain) appears in the sequencing data of a study of T-cell reconstitution after alpha-beta-depleted transplantation in children. TCRbeta library construction was performed incorporating unique molecular identifiers. TCRdb recomputed calls from the PCR reads with MiXCR, one row per CDR3 protein. The sample contains 640,000 or so distinct CDR3 sequences, approximately 16% of which appear only once. The sample in question was PBMCs from the stem cell graft donor, obtained from the stem cell graft. This TCR was recovered from a human donor who donated a stem cell graft to a child with acute myeloid leukemia.

This CDR3 is CASSWTGGYGTGELFF. The CDR3 DNA reads TGTGCCAGCAGCTGGACAGGGGGCTACGGGACCGGGGAGCTGTTTTTT. This sequence joins TRBV7-2 and TRBJ2-2; TRBD1 agrees at 11 bases. The ends lost 4 bases at V and 5 bases at J; junction bases unmatched: 6. CDR1 and CDR2 (germline): SGHTA, FQGNSA. The CDR3 loop spans 16 amino acids.